The source of this T cell receptor (beta chain) is a study of T cell repertoires in cytomegalovirus infection. This clonotype has at least ten counts. The CDR3 totals 12 residues. The V gene lost 5 bases and the J gene lost 4 bases, with 9 bases spanning the gap. Germline CDR1 reads SEHNR; CDR2 reads FQNEAQ (reference sequence). MiXCR, applied by TCRdb to the reads, yields one record per CDR3 protein. The repertoire holds over 450,000 distinct CDR3 sequences, with about 11% as singletons. The sample consisted of PBMCs. The V and J genes are TRBV7-9 and TRBJ2-7; the D is unclear. The sequence derives from a human donor in good health (CMV status not recorded). Some clones in this sample may be carry-over from other donors' samples. In nucleotides, the CDR3 is TGTGCCAGCAGCCGAGGTGTGTACGAGCAGTACTTC. Translation: CASSRGVYEQYF.